These 4 T cell receptor beta chains originate from one sample sequenced in a study of T-cell memory formation after mild COVID-19. TCRdb ran MiXCR on the 5' RACE reads and lists one entry per CDR3 protein. The sample lists tens of thousands of distinct CDR3 sequences, about a sixth occurring once. Sequences were obtained from PBMCs or a T cell subset sorted from them (not recorded which). The receptors shown here come from an adult woman who had mild COVID-19 (a few samples of this study predate the infection). Cell type and time point are not known.

This clonotype has a count of ten or more. The gene calls are TRBV7-9 and TRBJ2-7; TRBD2 matches 9 bases. There are 13 residues in the CDR3. From germline, CDR1 is SEHNR and CDR2 FQNEAQ (reference sequence). Trimming cost V 3 bases and J 7 bases; bases outside gene matches: 4. CDR3 in DNA: TGTGCCAGCAGCTTGTCTAGCGGGGAAGAGCAGTACTTC. Protein sequence: CASSLSSGEEQYF.

This clonotype was detected a few times. V usage is TRBV7-9 and J usage is TRBJ2-3; the match to TRBD2 covers 11 bases. Germline values: CDR1 SEHNR, CDR2 FQNEAQ (reference sequence). After removal of 5 bases from V and 1 base from J, the junction contained 14 bases not matched to a gene. CDR3 length equals 19 residues. The CDR3 is CASSPVLTSGEVGTDTQYF. Here the CDR3 DNA reads TGTGCCAGCAGCCCAGTCCTGACTAGCGGGGAGGTTGGCACAGATACGCAGTATTTT.

The CDR3 coding sequence is TGCAGTGCTGAAGACTGGCAAGAGACCCAGTACTTC. Protein sequence: CSAEDWQETQYF. The rearrangement uses TRBV20-1 and TRBJ2-5, with D unresolved. V was shortened by 5 bases and J by 2 bases, with 9 bases between the two germline ends. Germline V gene lookup returns CDR1 DFQATT and CDR2 SNEGSKA (reference sequence). This CDR3 has 12 residues.

This clonotype turned up a few times. The chain recombines TRBV9 with TRBJ1-1, with 7 bases matching TRBD1. The germline V gene has CDR1 SGDLS and CDR2 YYNGEE. The CDR3 runs to 14 residues. With 3 bases clipped from V and 5 bases from J, the junction kept 7 bases outside the gene matches. CDR3 loop: CASSGSSGGTEAFF. Written as DNA, the CDR3 is TGTGCCAGCAGCGGAAGTTCAGGGGGTACTGAAGCTTTCTTT.